The 9 T cell receptor beta chains listed next were all sequenced from one sample in a study of cytomegalovirus exposure and HLA in healthy donors. In the PCR, 60 Vbeta and 13 Jbeta primers were used. Generated by immunoSEQ multiplex PCR, the TCRdb table keeps only in-frame clones and is missing some. The sample has roughly 170,000 clones, roughly four fifths seen once. The material sequenced was PBMCs. The origin of the receptors is a man in his fifties or sixties in good health and CMV-seronegative.

This clone showed up just a few times. The chain links TRBV7-2 to TRBJ1-2; no clear D. CDR1 is SGHTA and CDR2 is FQGNSA in the germline V gene. The germline V and J ends were trimmed by 6 bases and 0 bases, with 14 bases remaining between them. The CDR3 length is 15 residues. The DNA of the CDR3 is TGTGCCAGCAGGTCGAGGGCAGGAGCTAACTATGGCTACACCTTC. Translation: CASRSRAGANYGYTF.

The chain links TRBV2 to TRBJ1-3, with D possibly being TRBD1 (5 bases). CDR1 SNHLY and CDR2 FYNNEI come from the germline V gene. This CDR3 has 14 amino acids. V gave up 6 bases and J gave up 8 bases, with 17 bases separating them. The CDR3 loop reads CASSGIGGRDTIYF. For the CDR3, the DNA is TGTGCCAGCAGCGGGATCGGGGGGAGGGACACCATATATTTT.

The V call is TRBV6-1, the J call TRBJ1-4, with TRBD1 matching over 9 bases. The trim removed 2 bases at V and 1 base at J, leaving 5 bases unmatched. The CDR3 loop spans 17 amino acids. CDR1 is MNHNS and CDR2 is SASEGT in the germline V gene. CDR3 bases: TGTGCCAGCAGTGAACCGGGACAGGGTTTAACTAATGAAAAACTGTTTTTT. This translates into CASSEPGQGLTNEKLFF.

This chain connects TRBV7-3 to TRBJ2-1; TRBD2 aligns across 8 bases. The length of the CDR3 is 15 residues. Looked up from germline, CDR1 is SGHTA and CDR2 is FQGTGA. Losses at the gene ends were 1 base for V and 9 bases for J; bases not matched to a gene: 8. Written as DNA, the CDR3 is TGTGCCAGCAGCTTAATTCGGGGGGGCGCGGCTGAGCAGTTCTTC. Amino acids: CASSLIRGGAAEQFF. The full variable domain, completed using reference TRBV7-3 and TRBJ2-1, is GAGVSQTPSNKVTEKGKYVELRCDPISGHTALYWYRQSLGQGPEFLIYFQGTGAADDSGLPNDRFFAVRPEGSVSTLKIQRTERGDSAVYLCASSLIRGGAAEQFFGPGTRLTVL.

The genes are TRBV19 and TRBJ1-5; maybe TRBD1 (5 bases). Germline values: CDR1 LNHDA, CDR2 SQIVND (reference sequence). CDR3 size: 13 residues. V lost 7 bases to trimming and J lost 7 bases, with 14 bases between them. Here the CDR3 reads CASTGAGRQPQHF. The CDR3 region has the DNA TGTGCCAGTACTGGGGCAGGGAGGCAGCCCCAGCATTTT.

V and J are TRBV28 and TRBJ1-2, with a weak D call TRBD1 (6 bases). CDR3 length: 13 amino acids. CDR1 is MDHEN, CDR2 SYDVKM, per germline. V shed 6 bases and J shed 2 bases, with 10 bases lying between them. The CDR3 DNA is TGTGCCAGCAGCCCCCAGGGGAACTATGGCTACACCTTC. This codes for CASSPQGNYGYTF.

This chain links TRBV11-2 with TRBJ2-7; D may be TRBD1 (5 bases). V shed 2 bases and J shed 0 bases, with 8 bases lying between them. The CDR3 totals 14 residues. Germline lookup yields CDR1 SGHAT and CDR2 FQNNGV. The CDR3 protein is CASSLSDSSYEQYF. CDR3 nucleotides: TGTGCCAGCAGCTTATCCGACAGCTCCTACGAGCAGTACTTC.

This clone appeared a single time. The chain joins TRBV2 to TRBJ2-7, with D unresolved. The germline CDR1 and CDR2 sequences are SNHLY and FYNNEI. The CDR3 covers 15 residues. The ends were cut back, 3 bases at V and 4 bases at J, with 16 bases in the middle. CDR3 region: CASSDGDARVYEQYF. The CDR3, as DNA: TGTGCCAGCAGTGATGGAGACGCTCGGGTATACGAGCAGTACTTC. Using reference TRBV2 and TRBJ2-7 for the parts outside the CDR3, the full variable domain is EPEVTQTPSHQVTQMGQEVILRCVPISNHLYFYWYRQILGQKVEFLVSFYNNEISEKSEIFDDQFSVERPDGSNFTLKIRSTKLEDSAMYFCASSDGDARVYEQYFGPGTRLTVT.

V and J are TRBV7-9 and TRBJ2-7; D perhaps matches TRBD2 (6 bases). The CDR3 covers 16 residues. CDR1 SEHNR and CDR2 FQNEAQ come from the germline V gene (reference sequence). V gave up 4 bases and J gave up 6 bases, with 22 bases separating them. The CDR3 DNA is TGTGCCAGCAGCTCTCACCCGGAGGGCTCCCGACGCGAGCAGTACTTC. It specifies CASSSHPEGSRREQYF.